Listed below are T cell receptor beta chains from one sample, sequenced in a study of blood T cell repertoires in COVID-19. Method: immunoSEQ multiplex PCR; TCRdb's copy keeps in-frame clones and lacks some. The sample carries a few hundred thousand clones, 88% recorded once. Material: PBMCs or T cells enriched from blood (not recorded which). The receptors were sampled from a woman younger than 35 who had recovered from COVID-19. CDR3s include the opening cysteine and the closing phenylalanine or tryptophan. D genes are given only for firm matches. Only some rows state a clone size, as once, few, many or a class for expanded clones.

clone size: .
D gene: .
J gene: TRBJ1-3
V gene: TRBV19
CDR3 DNA: TGTGCCAGTAGTTCACAGGGAGTTTTCTCTGGAAACACCATATATTTT
CDR3 protein: CASSSQGVFSGNTIYF

clone size: .
D gene: TRBD1
J gene: TRBJ1-2
V gene: TRBV19
CDR3 DNA: TGTGCCAGTACCCCTCTCCTCGGACAGGTAGGGGATGGCTACACCTTC
CDR3 protein: CASTPLLGQVGDGYTF

clone size: .
D gene: TRBD2
J gene: TRBJ2-7
V gene: TRBV19
CDR3 DNA: TGTGCCAGTAGTCCACGCGTCGGGACTACCGAGCAGTACTTC
CDR3 protein: CASSPRVGTTEQYF

clone size: .
D gene: .
J gene: TRBJ2-7
V gene: TRBV27
CDR3 DNA: TGTGCCAGCAGTTTAAAGAGCTCGGGCAGAGGACTCTACGAGCAGTACTTC
CDR3 protein: CASSLKSSGRGLYEQYF

clone size: once
D gene: TRBD1
J gene: TRBJ1-5
V gene: TRBV11-2
CDR3 DNA: TGTGCCAGCAGCGCCACAGGGGGCAATCAGCCCCAGCATTTT
CDR3 protein: CASSATGGNQPQHF

clone size: .
D gene: .
J gene: TRBJ1-5
V gene: TRBV19
CDR3 DNA: TGTGCCAGTACCGGGACAAGGGGACAGCCCCAGCATTTT
CDR3 protein: CASTGTRGQPQHF

clone size: .
D gene: TRBD1
J gene: TRBJ1-2
V gene: TRBV3-1/TRBV3-2
CDR3 DNA: TGTGCCAGCAGCCAAGATGCCCGGACAGGGGGCTATGGCTACACCTTC
CDR3 protein: CASSQDARTGGYGYTF

clone size: .
D gene: .
J gene: TRBJ2-2
V gene: TRBV3-1/TRBV3-2
CDR3 DNA: TGTGCCAGCAGCCAAGGTGTCAAGGGTCACGGGAAGCTGTTTTTT
CDR3 protein: CASSQGVKGHGKLFF

clone size: .
D gene: .
J gene: TRBJ2-5
V gene: TRBV19
CDR3 DNA: TGTGCCAGTAGTACCCAAGCGGGTCCCATGTCGCAGTACTTC
CDR3 protein: CASSTQAGPMSQYF

clone size: .
D gene: TRBD1
J gene: TRBJ2-2
V gene: TRBV2
CDR3 DNA: TGTGCCAGCAGGAGGCCGGGACAGGGAAGTGGGGAGCTGTTTTTT
CDR3 protein: CASRRPGQGSGELFF

clone size: .
D gene: .
J gene: TRBJ1-2
V gene: TRBV6-5
CDR3 DNA: TGTGCCAGCACGGGCGCCCCCCCGGGAGGCTACACCTTC
CDR3 protein: CASTGAPPGGYTF

clone size: .
D gene: .
J gene: TRBJ2-5
V gene: TRBV28
CDR3 DNA: TGTGCCAGTGGGGTCCGCAGGGGAGAGACCCAGTACTTC
CDR3 protein: CASGVRRGETQYF

clone size: .
D gene: TRBD1
J gene: TRBJ2-1
V gene: TRBV18
CDR3 DNA: TGTGCCAGCTCACCAGGCAGGGGGCATCTCAATGAGCAGTTCTTC
CDR3 protein: CASSPGRGHLNEQFF